The 10 T cell receptor beta chains reported below all come from one sample, sequenced in a study of blood T cell repertoires in COVID-19. The assay was immunoSEQ multiplex PCR, and TCRdb's table has in-frame clones only and misses some. The sample gives 390,000 or so clones, about 86% of which show up once; around 9.3% is in the top ten. Input material: PBMCs or T cells enriched from blood (not recorded which). These receptors were obtained from a woman between 50 and 59 years old who had recovered from COVID-19.

The count of this clone is one. V is TRBV30 and J is TRBJ1-2; 7 bases map to TRBD1. The CDR3 loop spans 12 amino acids. After removal of 0 bases from V and 7 bases from J, the junction contained 2 bases not matched to a gene. The germline CDR1 and CDR2 sequences are GTSNPN and SVGIG (reference sequence). CDR3 sequence (DNA): TGTGCCTGGAGTGTACGACAGGGTGGCTACACCTTC. It is translated as CAWSVRQGGYTF. Using reference TRBV30 and TRBJ1-2 for the parts outside the CDR3, the full variable domain is SQTIHQWPATLVQPVGSPLSLECTVEGTSNPNLYWYRQAAGRGLQLLFYSVGIGQISSEVPQNLSASRPQDRQFILSSKKLLLSDSGFYLCAWSVRQGGYTFGSGTRLTVV.

The rearrangement links TRBV5-5 to TRBJ1-1; D unclear. The ends were cut back, 4 bases at V and 2 bases at J, with 12 bases in the middle. The CDR3 is made up of 14 amino acids. The germline gives CDR1 SGHKS, CDR2 YYEKEE (reference sequence). CDR3 coding DNA: TGTGCCAGCAGCCCCCTCCAGATCAACACTGAAGCTTTCTTT. It is translated as CASSPLQINTEAFF.

The chain is built from TRBV9 and TRBJ2-1, with D possibly being TRBD2 (5 bases). This CDR3 has 14 amino acids. Trimming stripped 5 bases from V and 5 bases from J, with 14 bases between. Germline V gene sequence: CDR1 SGDLS, CDR2 YYNGEE. CDR3 sequence (DNA): TGTGCCAGCAGGGGTCCTCACGGGGACAATGAGCAGTTCTTC. Residues: CASRGPHGDNEQFF.

The table lists this clone with a few counts. This rearrangement joins TRBV18 to TRBJ1-1; weak D call: TRBD1 (5 bases). CDR1 KGHSH and CDR2 LQKENI come from the germline V gene. This CDR3 comprises 11 residues. Deletions cut 6 bases from V and 8 bases from J, with 10 bases between. Written as DNA, the CDR3 is TGTGCCAGCTCTAACCGGGGGGAAGCTTTCTTT. This sequence encodes CASSNRGEAFF.

The J gene is TRBJ1-3, the V gene TRBV5-1; D unclear. This CDR3 spans 15 amino acids. Trimming shortened V by 0 bases and J by 0 bases, and 7 bases separated the two germline ends. CDR1 and CDR2 (germline): SGHRS, YFSETQ. The CDR3 nucleotides are TGCGCCAGCAGCTTGGCGGAGCCCTCTGGAAACACCATATATTTT. This sequence encodes CASSLAEPSGNTIYF.

This sequence joins TRBV18 and TRBJ2-5, with 8 bases that match TRBD2. J gave up 4 bases and V 3 bases, and 1 base lay outside the gene matches. The CDR3 totals 13 residues. Germline CDR1 KGHSH, CDR2 LQKENI. CDR3 sequence: CASSPGLAETQYF. CDR3 nucleotides: TGTGCCAGCTCACCTGGACTAGCAGAGACCCAGTACTTC.

The chain has TRBV6-5 and TRBJ1-6; D is unclear. The CDR3 totals 12 residues. Germline CDR1 is MNHEY and CDR2 is SVGAGI. V was cut by 5 bases and J by 7 bases, with 6 bases left in between. Here the CDR3 reads CASSIRNSPLHF. In DNA, the CDR3 is TGTGCCAGCAGTATCAGGAATTCACCCCTCCACTTT.

The rearrangement links TRBV12-5 to TRBJ1-1, with a tentative D call TRBD1 (5 bases). This CDR3 spans 15 amino acids. CDR1 and CDR2 from the germline V gene are LGHNT and FRNRAP. Trimming left V 5 bases short and J 4 bases short, with 17 bases between. This CDR3 is CASGPFKGRSTEAFF. The CDR3 region has the DNA TGTGCTAGTGGTCCGTTCAAGGGGAGGAGCACTGAAGCTTTCTTT.

The chain recombines TRBV5-1 with TRBJ2-2; the match to TRBD2 covers 12 bases. V was clipped by 3 bases and J by 7 bases; unmatched bases: 1. The CDR3 runs 14 residues. The V gene's germline CDR1 is SGHRS and CDR2 YFSETQ. In DNA form, the CDR3 reads TGCGCCAGCAGCTGGACTAGCGGGGTCGGGGAGCTGTTTTTT. Amino acid sequence: CASSWTSGVGELFF.

The chain employs TRBV5-5 and TRBJ1-5; 10 bases agree with TRBD1. The V and J ends lost 4 bases and 4 bases, in that order; junction bases with no gene match: 11. CDR3 length equals 17 residues. Germline V CDR1 and CDR2: SGHKS, YYEKEE (reference sequence). The CDR3 DNA reads TGTGCCAGCAGCCCAGACAGGGGGCTCGGGGGTAATCAGCCCCAGCATTTT. It yields the protein CASSPDRGLGGNQPQHF.